This TCR beta chain was recovered during a study of blood T cell repertoires in COVID-19. Study-level background: The United States, Italy and Spain provided the acute and convalescent COVID-19 samples. Sources were T cells, B-cell-depleted T cells, or PBMCs; the material itself was cDNA or gDNA.

As processed by the authors: Scientists estimated how many nucleated cells there were by amplifying reference gene primers. TCRdb's table, derived via immunoSEQ multiplex PCR, lists solely in-frame clones and lacks some. V and J calls and clone size follow that table, whereas D and trimming were derived from the DNA. The sample yields roughly 140,000 clones, around 84% seen once. V lost 8 bases to trimming and J lost 5 bases, with 21 bases between them. CDR3 length: 15 residues. In germline, CDR1 is MNHNY, CDR2 SVGAGI (reference sequence). The sequenced sample consisted of peripheral blood. J is TRBJ1-1 and V is TRBV6-6; D is possibly TRBD1 (5 bases). This TCR was recovered from a woman aged 50 to 60 with acute or convalescent COVID-19. Here the CDR3 reads CASVNYQGGGTEAFF. DNA for the CDR3: TGTGCCAGCGTTAATTACCAGGGAGGAGGGACTGAAGCTTTCTTT.